A selection of T cell receptor beta chains follows, all from one sample in a study of T cell changes during pregnancy in multiple sclerosis. Repertoires were generated with immunoSEQ multiplex PCR, while TCRdb's copy carries only in-frame clones and drops some. The data hold fewer than 95,000 clones, with 85% to 95% observed a single time. Sequences were derived from peripheral blood, sampled in the third trimester of pregnancy. Receptors originate from a female donor with multiple sclerosis, enrolled in a pregnancy study. Each CDR3 is given with its conserved first and last residue. Each record gives: D gene, clone size, V gene, J gene, CDR3 protein, CDR3 DNA. The D gene is left open where the match is weak. Expanded clones are given a class, and other clones once, few, many or no size at all.

>-|-|TRBV7-8|TRBJ1-5
CASSLAGGDQPQHF
TGTGCCAGCAGCTTAGCAGGGGGGGATCAGCCCCAGCATTTT
>-|-|TRBV27|TRBJ2-2
CASSREQGYTGELFF
TGTGCCAGCAGTAGAGAGCAGGGGTACACCGGGGAGCTGTTTTTT
>-|-|TRBV5-4|TRBJ2-1
CASSSGLVNEQFF
TGTGCCAGCAGCTCCGGCCTAGTAAATGAGCAGTTCTTC
>TRBD2|-|TRBV2|TRBJ2-1
CASGLAGANNEQFF
TGTGCCAGCGGACTAGCGGGAGCGAATAATGAGCAGTTCTTC
>-|-|TRBV7-8|TRBJ2-3
CASSLVLPDTQYF
TGTGCCAGCAGCTTAGTTCTACCAGATACGCAGTATTTT
>TRBD2|-|TRBV4-1|TRBJ2-5
CASSQVTSGTETQYF
TGCGCCAGCAGCCAAGTGACTAGCGGGACTGAGACCCAGTACTTC
>-|-|TRBV6-7|TRBJ1-2
CASSYPPSPTNEEGRNYGYTF
TGTGCCAGCAGTTACCCGCCATCCCCGACCAACGAGGAGGGCAGGAACTATGGCTACACCTTC
>TRBD1|once|TRBV6-5|TRBJ1-4
CASSYSTGGNEKLFF
TGTGCCAGCAGTTACTCGACAGGGGGGAATGAAAAACTGTTTTTT
>TRBD1|-|TRBV6-1|TRBJ2-7
CASSENWTGPSEQYF
TGTGCCAGCAGTGAAAATTGGACAGGGCCGAGCGAGCAGTACTTC
>-|-|TRBV15|TRBJ2-5
CATSWRDLETQYF
TGTGCCACCAGCTGGCGGGACCTGGAGACCCAGTACTTC
>TRBD2|-|TRBV5-5|TRBJ2-1
CASSSGTSLSSSYNEQFF
TGTGCCAGCAGCTCCGGGACTAGTCTTTCCAGCTCCTACAATGAGCAGTTCTTC
>TRBD1|-|TRBV27|TRBJ1-3
CASSLVKTGTFSGNTIYF
TGTGCCAGCAGTTTAGTTAAGACAGGGACCTTCTCTGGAAACACCATATATTTT
>-|-|TRBV28|TRBJ2-1
CASRPIQGAGSYNEQFF
TGTGCCAGCAGGCCCATCCAGGGCGCCGGCTCCTACAATGAGCAGTTCTTC
>TRBD2|-|TRBV28|TRBJ2-3
CASSPRTRGTDTQYF
TGTGCCAGCAGTCCCCGGACTAGGGGCACAGATACGCAGTATTTT
>TRBD2|-|TRBV7-9|TRBJ2-7
CASSRGAGAGRVNYEQYF
TGTGCCAGCAGCCGTGGGGCAGGGGCCGGGAGGGTTAACTACGAGCAGTACTTC
>TRBD1|-|TRBV7-8|TRBJ1-5
CASSLAGTGVQPQHF
TGTGCCAGCAGCTTAGCGGGGACAGGGGTTCAGCCCCAGCATTTT
>-|-|TRBV19|TRBJ2-3
CASSSVSDTQYF
TGTGCCAGTAGTTCTGTATCAGATACGCAGTATTTT
>TRBD1|-|TRBV7-2|TRBJ1-5
CASSLGIDRVKHF
TGTGCCAGCAGCTTAGGGATTGACAGGGTAAAGCATTTT
>-|-|TRBV28|TRBJ1-4
CASDRPNEKLFF
TGTGCCAGTGACAGACCTAATGAAAAACTGTTTTTT
>TRBD2|-|TRBV7-8|TRBJ2-1
CASSSLRLAGDNEQFF
TGTGCCAGCAGCTCTTTACGACTAGCCGGGGACAATGAGCAGTTCTTC
>-|-|TRBV19|TRBJ2-5
CASSMGGAGQQETQYF
TGTGCCAGTAGTATGGGAGGAGCCGGGCAGCAAGAGACCCAGTACTTC
>-|-|TRBV7-8|TRBJ2-1
CASSSNSENHNEQFF
TGTGCCAGCAGCTCGAATTCGGAGAACCACAATGAGCAGTTCTTC
>-|-|TRBV20-1|TRBJ2-1
CSARASEQFF
TGCAGTGCTAGAGCTTCTGAGCAGTTCTTC
>-|-|TRBV9|TRBJ1-2
CASTQGIGGLSTDINYGYTF
TGTGCCAGCACCCAGGGGATAGGGGGTCTATCCACCGATATTAACTATGGCTACACCTTC
>TRBD1|-|TRBV6-1|TRBJ1-5
CASSESGGNNQPQHF
TGTGCCAGCAGTGAATCAGGGGGGAACAATCAGCCCCAGCATTTT
>TRBD2|-|TRBV5-4|TRBJ2-7
CASSRTRVAGLSYEQYF
TGTGCCAGCAGCCGCACACGGGTAGCGGGATTATCTTACGAGCAGTACTTC
>-|once|TRBV27|TRBJ2-3
CATREFSLGGATQYF
TGTGCCACCAGAGAATTTTCTCTTGGCGGAGCAACGCAGTATTTT
>-|-|TRBV7-9|TRBJ2-7
CASSPTSREQYF
TGTGCCAGCAGCCCTACGTCTCGGGAGCAGTACTTC
>-|-|TRBV19|TRBJ2-7
CASSILPGSYEQYF
TGTGCCAGTAGTATATTACCCGGCTCCTACGAGCAGTACTTC
>TRBD1|-|TRBV27|TRBJ2-7
CASSPVGRGHEQYF
TGTGCCAGCAGCCCTGTTGGCAGGGGGCACGAGCAGTACTTC
>TRBD2|-|TRBV11-3|TRBJ2-2
CASSLVYPGLAGTGELFF
TGTGCCAGCAGCTTAGTCTACCCCGGACTAGCGGGAACCGGGGAGCTGTTTTTT
>TRBD1|once|TRBV6-6|TRBJ2-3
CASRLGQLLADTQYF
TGTGCCAGCAGGCTGGGACAGCTTCTCGCAGATACGCAGTATTTT
>-|-|TRBV20-1|TRBJ2-3
CSARSGLTQYF
TGCAGTGCTAGATCAGGGTTGACGCAGTATTTT
>-|-|TRBV7-6|TRBJ1-3
CASSSRILGVGNTIYF
TGTGCCAGCAGCTCCCGGATCCTCGGGGTAGGAAACACCATATATTTT
>TRBD2|-|TRBV2|TRBJ2-1
CASTLMGGGTQFF
TGTGCCAGCACCCTTATGGGGGGAGGGACTCAGTTCTTC